This entry describes one TCR beta chain. The data belong to a study of blood T cell repertoires in COVID-19. Study background: COVID-19 samples from acute and convalescent phases originated in the United States, Italy and Spain. From T cells, B-cell-depleted T cells, or PBMCs came the material, which was cDNA or gDNA.

Per the germline V gene, CDR1 is LNHDA and CDR2 is SQIVND (reference sequence). The CDR3 totals 13 residues. V lost 2 bases to trimming and J lost 5 bases, with 10 bases between them. Authors' data handling: Reference gene primer amplification gave estimated nucleated cell counts. Using immunoSEQ multiplex PCR, the repertoire was profiled, and TCRdb retains in-frame clones only, with some absent. V and J calls and clone size are given by that table; D and trimming were obtained from the DNA. This table has about 110,000 clones, 88% appearing once. The TCR originated in a human donor in a cohort sampled during active COVID-19. The V and J genes are TRBV19 and TRBJ2-7, with a possible D match to TRBD1 (5 bases). The sample consisted of peripheral blood. CDR3 DNA sequence: TGTGCCAGTAGTATACGCCAGGGCGACGAGCAGTACTTC. Residues: CASSIRQGDEQYF.